The sequence of this TCR beta chain was determined in a study of blood T cell repertoires in COVID-19. Study information: Researchers got acute and convalescent COVID-19 samples from the United States, Italy and Spain. Sources were T cells, B-cell-depleted T cells, or PBMCs; the material itself was cDNA or gDNA.

Profiled with immunoSEQ multiplex PCR; TCRdb holds only in-frame clones, not every one. The sample shows 200,000 to 250,000 clones, approximately 84% of them seen only once. This clone was seen only once. Trimming removed 3 bases at V and 8 bases at J, with 13 bases between. CDR3 length equals 13 residues. Sequenced sample: peripheral blood. V is TRBV12-3 or TRBV12-4 and J is TRBJ1-2; D is perhaps TRBD1 (6 bases). The clonotype originates from an elderly woman with COVID-19, enrolled during active disease. In DNA form, the CDR3 reads TGTGCCAGCAGTTTGGACAGCTATAACGGCTACACCTTC. Protein sequence: CASSLDSYNGYTF.